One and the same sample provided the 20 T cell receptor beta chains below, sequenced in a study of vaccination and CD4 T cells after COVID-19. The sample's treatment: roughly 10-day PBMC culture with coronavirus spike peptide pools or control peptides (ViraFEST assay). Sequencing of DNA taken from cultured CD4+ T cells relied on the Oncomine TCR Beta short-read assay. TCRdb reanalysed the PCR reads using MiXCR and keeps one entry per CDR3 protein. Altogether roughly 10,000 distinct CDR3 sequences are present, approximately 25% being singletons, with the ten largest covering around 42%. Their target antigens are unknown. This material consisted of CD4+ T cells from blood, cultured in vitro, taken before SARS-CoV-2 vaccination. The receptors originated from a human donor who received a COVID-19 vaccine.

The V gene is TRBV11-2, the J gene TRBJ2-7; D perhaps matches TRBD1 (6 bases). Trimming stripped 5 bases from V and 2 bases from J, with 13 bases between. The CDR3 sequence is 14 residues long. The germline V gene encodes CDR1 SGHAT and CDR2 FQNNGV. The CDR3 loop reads CASSLARGPYEQYF. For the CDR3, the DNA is TGTGCCAGCAGCCTCGCCAGGGGCCCCTACGAGCAGTACTTC.

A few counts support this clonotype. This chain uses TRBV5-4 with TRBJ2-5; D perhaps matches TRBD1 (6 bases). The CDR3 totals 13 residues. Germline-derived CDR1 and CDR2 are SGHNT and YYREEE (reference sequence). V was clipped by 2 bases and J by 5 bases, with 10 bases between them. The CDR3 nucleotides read TGTGCCAGCAGCTTCTCAGGGGCGGAGACCCAGTACTTC. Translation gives CASSFSGAETQYF.

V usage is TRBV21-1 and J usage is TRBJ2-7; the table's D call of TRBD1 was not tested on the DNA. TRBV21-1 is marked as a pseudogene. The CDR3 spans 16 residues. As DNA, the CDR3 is TGTGCCAGCAGCAAAGCGCTCCGGACAGACTCCTACGAGCAGTACTTC. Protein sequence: CASSKALRTDSYEQYF.

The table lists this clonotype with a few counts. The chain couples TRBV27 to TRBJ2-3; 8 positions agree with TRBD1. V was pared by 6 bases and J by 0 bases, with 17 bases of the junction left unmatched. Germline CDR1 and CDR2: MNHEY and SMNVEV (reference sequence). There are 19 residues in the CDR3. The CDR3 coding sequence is TGTGCCAGCAGCTCTCCAGGGGGCGGATTTTGGAGTAGCACAGATACGCAGTATTTT. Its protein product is CASSSPGGGFWSSTDTQYF.

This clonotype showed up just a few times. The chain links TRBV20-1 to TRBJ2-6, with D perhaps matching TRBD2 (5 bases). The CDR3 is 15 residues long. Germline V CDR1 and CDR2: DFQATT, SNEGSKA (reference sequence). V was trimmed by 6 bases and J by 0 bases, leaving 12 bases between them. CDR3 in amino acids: CSAPSGPSGANVLTF. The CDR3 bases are TGCAGTGCCCCAAGCGGCCCCTCTGGGGCCAACGTCCTGACTTTC.

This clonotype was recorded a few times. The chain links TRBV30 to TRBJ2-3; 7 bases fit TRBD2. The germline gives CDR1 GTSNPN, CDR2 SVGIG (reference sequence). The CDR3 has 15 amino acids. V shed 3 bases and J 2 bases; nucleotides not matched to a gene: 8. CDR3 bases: TGTGCCTGGAGCCCAGCGGGGAGACTCACAGATACGCAGTATTTT. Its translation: CAWSPAGRLTDTQYF.

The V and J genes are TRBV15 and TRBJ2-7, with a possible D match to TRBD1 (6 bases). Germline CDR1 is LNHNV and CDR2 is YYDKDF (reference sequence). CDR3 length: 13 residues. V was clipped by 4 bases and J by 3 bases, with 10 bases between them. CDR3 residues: CATSILQGYEQYF. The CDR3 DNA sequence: TGTGCCACCAGCATATTACAGGGCTACGAGCAGTACTTC.

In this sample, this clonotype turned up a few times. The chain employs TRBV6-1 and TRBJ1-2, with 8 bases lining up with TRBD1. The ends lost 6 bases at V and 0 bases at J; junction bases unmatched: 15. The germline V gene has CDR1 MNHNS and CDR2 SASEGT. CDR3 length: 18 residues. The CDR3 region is CASRVRTSTGEANYGYTF. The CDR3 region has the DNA TGTGCCAGCAGAGTACGCACCTCGACAGGGGAGGCTAACTATGGCTACACCTTC.

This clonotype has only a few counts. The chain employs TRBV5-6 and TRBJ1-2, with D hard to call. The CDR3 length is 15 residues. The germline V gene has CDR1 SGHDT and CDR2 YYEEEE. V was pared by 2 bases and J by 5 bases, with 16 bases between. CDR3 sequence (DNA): TGTGCCAGCAGCTTACAGCAAGCCCCGGGTTATGGCTACACCTTC. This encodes CASSLQQAPGYGYTF. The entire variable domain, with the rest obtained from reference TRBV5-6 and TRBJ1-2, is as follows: DAGVTQSPTHLIKTRGQQVTLRCSPKSGHDTVSWYQQALGQGPQFIFQYYEEEERQRGNFPDRFSGHQFPNYSSELNVNALLLGDSALYLCASSLQQAPGYGYTFGSGTRLTVV.

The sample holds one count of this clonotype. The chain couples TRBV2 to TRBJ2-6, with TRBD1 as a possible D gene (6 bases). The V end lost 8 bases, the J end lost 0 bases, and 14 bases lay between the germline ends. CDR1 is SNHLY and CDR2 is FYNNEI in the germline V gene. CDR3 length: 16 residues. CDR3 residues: CASGTGYLSGANVLTF. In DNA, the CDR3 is TGTGCCAGCGGAACAGGGTATCTCTCTGGGGCCAACGTCCTGACTTTC.

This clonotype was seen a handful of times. The CDR3 loop reads CASSIVWEVNQPQHF. The DNA of the CDR3 is TGTGCCAGTAGTATCGTTTGGGAGGTCAATCAGCCCCAGCATTTT. The V call is TRBV19, the J call TRBJ1-5; D is unclear. The CDR3 has 15 amino acids. With 3 bases removed from V and 3 bases from J, the gap between germline ends came to 12 bases. The V gene's germline CDR1 is LNHDA and CDR2 SQIVND (reference sequence). The full variable domain, rest sourced from reference TRBV19 and TRBJ1-5, is DGGITQSPKYLFRKEGQNVTLSCEQNLNHDAMYWYRQDPGQGLRLIYYSQIVNDFQKGDIAEGYSVSREKKESFPLTVTSAQKNPTAFYLCASSIVWEVNQPQHFGDGTRLSIL.

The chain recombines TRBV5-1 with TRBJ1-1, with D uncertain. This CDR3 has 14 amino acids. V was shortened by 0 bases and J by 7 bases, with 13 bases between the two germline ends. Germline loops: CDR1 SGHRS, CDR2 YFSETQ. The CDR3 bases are TGCGCCAGCAGCTTGGAGGGTCGGGAACATGAAGCTTTCTTT. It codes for CASSLEGREHEAFF.

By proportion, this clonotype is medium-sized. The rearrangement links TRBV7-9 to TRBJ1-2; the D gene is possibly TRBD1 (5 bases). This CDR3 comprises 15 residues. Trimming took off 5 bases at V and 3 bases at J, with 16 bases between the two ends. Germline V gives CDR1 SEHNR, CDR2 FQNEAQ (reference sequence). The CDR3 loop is CASSLTGGPDYGYTF. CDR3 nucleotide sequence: TGTGCCAGCAGCCTGACGGGGGGTCCGGACTATGGCTACACCTTC.

The CDR3 DNA sequence: TGCAGTGCTAGAGTCTTCGGGGGAAACACCGGGGAGCTGTTTTTT. Protein product: CSARVFGGNTGELFF. The V call is TRBV20-1, the J call TRBJ2-2; D possibly corresponds to TRBD2 (6 bases). The germline V gene encodes CDR1 DFQATT and CDR2 SNEGSKA (reference sequence). The V gene lost 1 base and the J gene lost 2 bases, with 11 bases spanning the gap. The CDR3 has 15 residues.

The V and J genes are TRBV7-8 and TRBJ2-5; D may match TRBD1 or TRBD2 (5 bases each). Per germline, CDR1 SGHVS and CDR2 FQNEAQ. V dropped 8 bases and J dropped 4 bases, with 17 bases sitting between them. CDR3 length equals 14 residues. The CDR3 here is CASLPPGTLETQYF. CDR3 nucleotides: TGTGCCAGCCTCCCCCCAGGGACCTTAGAGACCCAGTACTTC.

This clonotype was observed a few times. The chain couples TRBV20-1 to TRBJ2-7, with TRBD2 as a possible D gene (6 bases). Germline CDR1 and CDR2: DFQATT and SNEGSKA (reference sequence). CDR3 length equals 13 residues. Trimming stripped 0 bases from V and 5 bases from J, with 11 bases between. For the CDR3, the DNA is TGCAGTGCTAGAGAAGGGAGGAGGAACGAGCAGTACTTC. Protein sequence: CSAREGRRNEQYF.

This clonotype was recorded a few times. The CDR3 DNA reads TGTGCCAGCAGCCCCCGGGGACTGAACTACGAGCAGTACTTC. Protein: CASSPRGLNYEQYF. The chain couples TRBV11-2 to TRBJ2-7; TRBD2 might be the D (6 bases). The germline V gene has CDR1 SGHAT and CDR2 FQNNGV. The CDR3 sequence is 14 residues long. The germline V and J ends were trimmed by 5 bases and 3 bases, with 14 bases remaining between them.

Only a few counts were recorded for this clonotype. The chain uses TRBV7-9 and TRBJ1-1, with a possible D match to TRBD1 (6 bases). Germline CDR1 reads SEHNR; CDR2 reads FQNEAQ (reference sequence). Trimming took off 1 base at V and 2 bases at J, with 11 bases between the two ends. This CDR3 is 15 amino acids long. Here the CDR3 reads CASSLVLGTNTEAFF. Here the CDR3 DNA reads TGTGCCAGCAGCTTAGTACTAGGGACAAACACTGAAGCTTTCTTT.

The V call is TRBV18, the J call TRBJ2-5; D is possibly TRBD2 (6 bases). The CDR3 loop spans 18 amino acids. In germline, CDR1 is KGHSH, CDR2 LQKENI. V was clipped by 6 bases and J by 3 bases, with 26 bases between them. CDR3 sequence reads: CASSPLGGGTSSEETQYF. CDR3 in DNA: TGTGCCAGCTCCCCTCTGGGGGGAGGAACCTCGTCGGAAGAGACCCAGTACTTC.

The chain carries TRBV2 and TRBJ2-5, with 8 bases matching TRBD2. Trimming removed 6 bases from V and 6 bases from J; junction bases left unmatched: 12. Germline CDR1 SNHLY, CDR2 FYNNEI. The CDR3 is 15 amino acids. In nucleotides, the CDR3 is TGTGCCAGCAGCCCGACTCTCGGGGGGGCCCAGACCCAGTACTTC. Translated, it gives CASSPTLGGAQTQYF.